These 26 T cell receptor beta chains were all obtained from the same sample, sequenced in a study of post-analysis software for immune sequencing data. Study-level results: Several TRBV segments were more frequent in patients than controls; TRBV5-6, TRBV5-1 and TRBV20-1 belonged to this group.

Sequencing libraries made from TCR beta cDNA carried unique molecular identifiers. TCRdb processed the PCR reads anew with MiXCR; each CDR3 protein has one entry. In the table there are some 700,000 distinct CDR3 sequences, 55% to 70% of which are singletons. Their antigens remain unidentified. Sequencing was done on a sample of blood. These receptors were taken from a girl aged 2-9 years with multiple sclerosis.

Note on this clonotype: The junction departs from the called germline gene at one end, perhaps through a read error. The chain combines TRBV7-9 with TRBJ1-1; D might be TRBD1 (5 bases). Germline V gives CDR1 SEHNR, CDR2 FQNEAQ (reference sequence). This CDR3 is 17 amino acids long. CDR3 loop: CANSARILGAFNTEAFF. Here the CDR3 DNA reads TGTGCCAACAGCGCTAGGATCTTAGGGGCCTTCAACACTGAAGCTTTCTTT.

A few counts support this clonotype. CDR3 in DNA: TGTGCCAGCAGTCCAGAAGGTGCGGGAGGTAATACGCAGTATTTT. Protein product: CASSPEGAGGNTQYF. V is TRBV27 and J is TRBJ2-3; TRBD2 agrees at 8 bases. Germline CDR1 reads MNHEY; CDR2 reads SMNVEV (reference sequence). V was clipped by 5 bases and J by 7 bases; unmatched bases: 11. The CDR3 contains 15 residues.

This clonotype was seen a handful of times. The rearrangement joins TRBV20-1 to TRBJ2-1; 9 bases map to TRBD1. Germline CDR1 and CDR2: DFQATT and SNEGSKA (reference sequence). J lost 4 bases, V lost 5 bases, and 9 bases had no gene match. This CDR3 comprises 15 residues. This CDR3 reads CSAGTGTGPYNEQFF. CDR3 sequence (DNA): TGCAGTGCTGGCACCGGGACAGGGCCGTACAATGAGCAGTTCTTC.

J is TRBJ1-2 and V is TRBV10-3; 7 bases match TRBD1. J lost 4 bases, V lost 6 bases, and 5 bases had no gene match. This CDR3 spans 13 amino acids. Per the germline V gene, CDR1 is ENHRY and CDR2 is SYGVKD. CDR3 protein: CAISSTGVYGYTF. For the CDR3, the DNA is TGTGCCATCAGCAGCACAGGGGTCTATGGCTACACCTTC.

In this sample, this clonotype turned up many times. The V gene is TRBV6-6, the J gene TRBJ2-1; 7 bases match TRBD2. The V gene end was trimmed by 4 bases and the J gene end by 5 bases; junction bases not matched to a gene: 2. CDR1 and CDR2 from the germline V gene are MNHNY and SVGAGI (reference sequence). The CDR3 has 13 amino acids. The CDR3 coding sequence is TGTGCCAGCAGTTCGGGGGGACACAATGAGCAGTTCTTC. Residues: CASSSGGHNEQFF.

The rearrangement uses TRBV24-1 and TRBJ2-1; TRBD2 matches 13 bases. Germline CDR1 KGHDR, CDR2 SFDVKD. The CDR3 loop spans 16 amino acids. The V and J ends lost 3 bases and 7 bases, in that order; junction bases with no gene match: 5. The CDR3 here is CATSDHRTSGRNEQFF. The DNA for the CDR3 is TGTGCCACCAGTGATCACCGGACTAGCGGGAGAAATGAGCAGTTCTTC.

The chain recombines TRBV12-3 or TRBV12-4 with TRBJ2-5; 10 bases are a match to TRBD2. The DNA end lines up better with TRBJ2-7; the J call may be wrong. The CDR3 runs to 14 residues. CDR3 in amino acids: CASSKREGGVEQYF. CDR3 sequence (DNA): TGTGCCAGCAGTAAGCGGGAGGGCGGGGTCGAGCAGTACTTC.

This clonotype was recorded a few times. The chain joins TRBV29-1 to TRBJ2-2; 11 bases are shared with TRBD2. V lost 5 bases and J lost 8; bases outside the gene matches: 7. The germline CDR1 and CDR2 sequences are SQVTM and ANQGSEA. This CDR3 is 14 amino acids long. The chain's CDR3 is CSVREASGRGELFF. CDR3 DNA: TGCAGCGTTCGTGAGGCTAGCGGGAGGGGGGAGCTGTTTTTT.

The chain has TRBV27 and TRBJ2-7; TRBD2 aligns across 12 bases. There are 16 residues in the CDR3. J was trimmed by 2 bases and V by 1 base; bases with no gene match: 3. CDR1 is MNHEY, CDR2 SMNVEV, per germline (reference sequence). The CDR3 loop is CASSLLGTSGPYEQYF. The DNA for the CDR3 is TGTGCCAGCAGTTTATTGGGGACTAGCGGGCCCTACGAGCAGTACTTC.

The CDR3 loop is CASSQDIRPREDGYTF. CDR3 sequence (DNA): TGTGCCAGCAGCCAGGATATACGTCCCAGGGAAGATGGCTACACCTTC. This chain connects TRBV14 to TRBJ1-2, with D tentatively TRBD1 (5 bases). CDR1 SGHDN and CDR2 FVKESK come from the germline V gene. V gave up 3 bases and J gave up 6 bases, with 20 bases separating them. The CDR3 runs 16 residues.

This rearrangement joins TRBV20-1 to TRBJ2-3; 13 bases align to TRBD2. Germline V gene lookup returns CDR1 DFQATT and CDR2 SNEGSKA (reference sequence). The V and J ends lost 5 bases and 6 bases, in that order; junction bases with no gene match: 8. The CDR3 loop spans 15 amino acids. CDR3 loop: CSAGRLAGGRDTQYF. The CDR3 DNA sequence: TGCAGTGCTGGACGACTAGCGGGGGGTCGCGATACGCAGTATTTT.

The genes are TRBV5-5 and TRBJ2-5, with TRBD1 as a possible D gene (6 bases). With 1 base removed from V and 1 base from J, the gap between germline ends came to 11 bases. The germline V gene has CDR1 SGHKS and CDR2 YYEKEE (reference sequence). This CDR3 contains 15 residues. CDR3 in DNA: TGTGCCAGCAGCTTGACAGGGCTCGGCCAAGAGACCCAGTACTTC. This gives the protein CASSLTGLGQETQYF.

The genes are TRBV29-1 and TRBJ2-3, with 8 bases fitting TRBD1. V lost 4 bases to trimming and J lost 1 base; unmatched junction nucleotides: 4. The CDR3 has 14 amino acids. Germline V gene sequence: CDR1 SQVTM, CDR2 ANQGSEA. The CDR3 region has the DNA TGCAGCGTTGCCCCGACAGGGGGCACAGATACGCAGTATTTT. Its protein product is CSVAPTGGTDTQYF.

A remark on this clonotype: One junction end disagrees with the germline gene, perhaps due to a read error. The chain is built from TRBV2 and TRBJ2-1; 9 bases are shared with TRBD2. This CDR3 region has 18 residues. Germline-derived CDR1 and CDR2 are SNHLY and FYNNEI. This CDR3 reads CASSERAGGVSSYSEQFF. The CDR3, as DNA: TGTGCCAGCAGTGAAAGAGCGGGGGGCGTAAGCTCCTACAGTGAGCAGTTCTTC.

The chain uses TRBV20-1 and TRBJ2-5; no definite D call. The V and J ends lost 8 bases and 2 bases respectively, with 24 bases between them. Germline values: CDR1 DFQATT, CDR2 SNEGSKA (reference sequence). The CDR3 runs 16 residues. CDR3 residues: CSSRAGTTPAQETQYF. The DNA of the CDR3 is TGCAGTTCCAGAGCCGGAACGACCCCCGCGCAAGAGACCCAGTACTTC.

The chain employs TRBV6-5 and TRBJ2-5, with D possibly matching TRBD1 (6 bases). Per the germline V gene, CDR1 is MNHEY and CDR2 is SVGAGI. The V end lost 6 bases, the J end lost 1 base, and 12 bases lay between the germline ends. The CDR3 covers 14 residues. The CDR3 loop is CASSPQGPQETQYF. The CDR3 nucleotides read TGTGCCAGCAGCCCACAGGGCCCCCAAGAGACCCAGTACTTC.

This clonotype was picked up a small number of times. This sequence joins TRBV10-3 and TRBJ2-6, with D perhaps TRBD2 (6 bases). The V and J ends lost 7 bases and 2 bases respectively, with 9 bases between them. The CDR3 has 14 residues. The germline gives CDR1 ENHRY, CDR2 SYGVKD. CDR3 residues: CAIMGGTGANVLTF. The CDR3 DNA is TGTGCCATCATGGGGGGAACTGGGGCCAACGTCCTGACTTTC.

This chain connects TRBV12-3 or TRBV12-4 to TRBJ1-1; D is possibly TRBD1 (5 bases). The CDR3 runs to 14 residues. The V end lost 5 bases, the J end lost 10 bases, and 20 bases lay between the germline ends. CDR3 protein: CASSPSGPQGAAFF. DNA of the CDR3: TGTGCCAGCAGTCCCTCGGGGCCCCAGGGTGCAGCTTTCTTT.

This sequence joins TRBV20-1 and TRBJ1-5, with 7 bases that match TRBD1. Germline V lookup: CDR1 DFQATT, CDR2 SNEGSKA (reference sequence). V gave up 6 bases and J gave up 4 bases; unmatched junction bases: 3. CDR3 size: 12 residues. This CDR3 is CSATTGNQPQHF. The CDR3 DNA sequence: TGCAGTGCCACGACAGGGAATCAGCCCCAGCATTTT.

The CDR3 DNA follows: TGTGCCAGCAGCTTAGCGATTCCCCCCGGGTCCAATGAGCAGTTCTTC. Its protein is CASSLAIPPGSNEQFF. This chain connects TRBV7-6 to TRBJ2-1; D is unresolved. V was cut by 0 bases and J by 6 bases, with 15 bases left in between. Germline V gives CDR1 SGHVS, CDR2 FNYEAQ. CDR3 length: 16 amino acids.

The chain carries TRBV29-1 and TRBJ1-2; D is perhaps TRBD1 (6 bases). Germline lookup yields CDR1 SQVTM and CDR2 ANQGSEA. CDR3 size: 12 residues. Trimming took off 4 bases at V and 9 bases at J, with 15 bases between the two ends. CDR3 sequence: CSVVGGQDSYTF. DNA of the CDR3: TGCAGCGTTGTCGGGGGGCAGGATAGCTACACCTTC.

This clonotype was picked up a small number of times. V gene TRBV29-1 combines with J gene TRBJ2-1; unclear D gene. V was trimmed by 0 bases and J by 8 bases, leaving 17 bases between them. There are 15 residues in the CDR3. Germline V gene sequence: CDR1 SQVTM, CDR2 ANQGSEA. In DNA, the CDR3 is TGCAGCGTTGAAGATCAAGGACCGCCTTGGGATGAGCAGTTCTTC. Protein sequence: CSVEDQGPPWDEQFF.

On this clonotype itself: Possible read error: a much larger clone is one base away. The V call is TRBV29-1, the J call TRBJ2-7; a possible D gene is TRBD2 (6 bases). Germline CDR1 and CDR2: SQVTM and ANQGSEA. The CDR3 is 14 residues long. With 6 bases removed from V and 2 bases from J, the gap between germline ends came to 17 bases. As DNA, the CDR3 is TGCAGCGTGGGGGGACGCCGAAACGCCTACGAGCAGTACTTC. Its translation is CSVGGRRNAYEQYF.

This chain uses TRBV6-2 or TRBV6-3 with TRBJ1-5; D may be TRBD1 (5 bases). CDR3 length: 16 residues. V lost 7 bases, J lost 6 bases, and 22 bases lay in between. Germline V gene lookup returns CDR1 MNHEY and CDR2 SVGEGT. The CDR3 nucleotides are TGTGCCAGCAACCTCCGGGGCAGGGACCATCGTCAGCCCCAGCATTTT. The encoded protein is CASNLRGRDHRQPQHF.

This CDR3 is CSARYRGGYEQYF. DNA of the CDR3: TGCAGTGCCAGATACCGGGGGGGCTACGAGCAGTACTTC. J is TRBJ2-7 and V is TRBV20-1, with 8 bases that match TRBD2. Trimming at V came to 6 bases and at J to 3 bases, leaving 7 bases not matched to a gene. Germline V gene lookup returns CDR1 DFQATT and CDR2 SNEGSKA (reference sequence). The CDR3 covers 13 residues.

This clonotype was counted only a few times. CDR3 region: CSASRLSSYNEQFF. CDR3 in DNA: TGCAGTGCCTCTAGATTGAGCTCCTACAATGAGCAGTTCTTC. J is TRBJ2-1 and V is TRBV20-1; D gene ambiguous. The CDR3 has 14 residues. The ends were cut back, 6 bases at V and 0 bases at J, with 12 bases in the middle. The V gene's germline CDR1 is DFQATT and CDR2 SNEGSKA (reference sequence).